A selection of T cell receptor beta chains follows, all from one sample in a study of response to subunit inactivated influenza vaccine. TCRdb independently ran MiXCR on the RT-PCR reads; one entry per CDR3 protein. The sample holds 610,000 or so distinct CDR3 sequences, around 13% seen once. The specimen comprised PBMCs from blood, sampled roughly 13 days after vaccination. These receptor sequences come from a man between 50 and 59 years old who received an inactivated influenza vaccine. Both conserved end residues are part of each CDR3. A D gene is named only where the DNA matches it firmly. Not all rows give a size; the values are once, few, many and, for expanded clones, a class.

CDR3 length: 16
J gene: TRBJ2-2
V gene: TRBV5-1
D gene: TRBD2
clone size: -
CDR3 protein: CASSLVAGDPGGELFF
CDR3 DNA: TGCGCCAGCAGCTTGGTAGCGGGAGACCCAGGCGGGGAGCTGTTTTTT

CDR3 length: 14
J gene: TRBJ2-7
V gene: TRBV27
D gene: TRBD2
clone size: many
CDR3 protein: CASSLSTGGYEQYF
CDR3 DNA: TGCGCCAGCAGCTTGTCTACGGGGGGGTACGAGCAGTACTTC

CDR3 length: 16
J gene: TRBJ2-7
V gene: TRBV4-1
D gene: -
clone size: few
CDR3 protein: CASRQDNRRTSYEQYF
CDR3 DNA: TGCGCCAGCAGACAGGATAATCGACGGACATCCTACGAGCAGTACTTC

CDR3 length: 13
J gene: TRBJ1-1
V gene: TRBV12-3/TRBV12-4
D gene: -
clone size: few
CDR3 protein: CASSLQGYTEAFF
CDR3 DNA: TGTGCCAGCAGTTTGCAGGGATACACTGAAGCTTTCTTT

CDR3 length: 14
J gene: TRBJ2-4
V gene: TRBV7-9
D gene: TRBD2
clone size: few
CDR3 protein: CASSLPSGSDIQYF
CDR3 DNA: TGTGCCAGCAGCTTACCTAGCGGGAGCGACATTCAGTACTTC

CDR3 length: 15
J gene: TRBJ1-2
V gene: TRBV10-3
D gene: -
clone size: -
CDR3 protein: CAISERDGLNYGYTF
CDR3 DNA: TGTGCCATCAGTGAAAGGGACGGACTCAACTATGGCTACACCTTC

CDR3 length: 15
J gene: TRBJ2-5
V gene: TRBV7-9
D gene: -
clone size: -
CDR3 protein: CASSLGPGMEETQYF
CDR3 DNA: TGTGCCAGCAGCTTAGGTCCAGGGATGGAAGAGACCCAGTACTTC

CDR3 length: 14
J gene: TRBJ2-1
V gene: TRBV5-8
D gene: TRBD1
clone size: -
CDR3 protein: CASRRTGLDNEQFF
CDR3 DNA: TGTGCCAGCAGGCGGACAGGCCTCGACAATGAGCAGTTCTTC

CDR3 length: 13
J gene: TRBJ2-7
V gene: TRBV6-6
D gene: TRBD1
clone size: few
CDR3 protein: CASSYGTALGQYF
CDR3 DNA: TGTGCCAGCAGTTACGGGACAGCATTAGGGCAGTACTTC

CDR3 length: 15
J gene: TRBJ1-5
V gene: TRBV7-2
D gene: -
clone size: -
CDR3 protein: CASSYSGHPSQPQHF
CDR3 DNA: TGTGCCAGCAGCTATTCGGGACACCCGTCCCAGCCCCAGCATTTT

CDR3 length: 14
J gene: TRBJ1-4
V gene: TRBV7-8
D gene: -
clone size: -
CDR3 protein: CASSRFRENEKLFF
CDR3 DNA: TGTGCCAGCAGTCGATTCCGTGAAAATGAAAAACTGTTTTTT

CDR3 length: 15
J gene: TRBJ2-7
V gene: TRBV20-1
D gene: TRBD2
clone size: -
CDR3 protein: CSARDYSGSPYEQYF
CDR3 DNA: TGCAGTGCTAGAGATTACAGCGGGAGCCCCTACGAGCAGTACTTC

CDR3 length: 12
J gene: TRBJ1-4
V gene: TRBV20-1
D gene: -
clone size: few
CDR3 protein: CSASRTGEKLFF
CDR3 DNA: TGCAGTGCTTCCCGGACCGGGGAAAAACTGTTTTTT

CDR3 length: 11
J gene: TRBJ2-1
V gene: TRBV2
D gene: -
clone size: few
CDR3 protein: CASSAAIEQFF
CDR3 DNA: TGTGCCAGCAGTGCGGCCATTGAGCAGTTCTTC

CDR3 length: 15
J gene: TRBJ2-3
V gene: TRBV4-2
D gene: -
clone size: -
CDR3 protein: CASSQDIGYTDTQYF
CDR3 DNA: TGTGCCAGCAGCCAAGATATAGGATACACAGATACGCAGTATTTT

CDR3 length: 15
J gene: TRBJ2-7
V gene: TRBV18
D gene: -
clone size: few
CDR3 protein: CASSPRDIPSGEQYF
CDR3 DNA: TGTGCCAGCTCCCCGAGGGACATACCCTCGGGCGAGCAGTACTTC

CDR3 length: 15
J gene: TRBJ1-6
V gene: TRBV20-1
D gene: TRBD1
clone size: many
CDR3 protein: CSAARDSSYNSPLHF
CDR3 DNA: TGCAGTGCTGCACGGGACAGCTCCTATAATTCACCCCTCCACTTT